These 4 T cell receptor beta chains originate from one sample sequenced in a study of blood T cell repertoires in COVID-19. Repertoires were generated with immunoSEQ multiplex PCR, while TCRdb's copy carries only in-frame clones and drops some. The data show some 300,000 clones, about nine tenths seen once. Sequencing was carried out using peripheral blood. The source of these receptors is a man younger than 35 with active or convalescent COVID-19.

The chain joins TRBV18 to TRBJ1-6, with D perhaps matching TRBD1 (6 bases). The CDR3 length is 17 residues. Trimming pared 4 bases from V and 2 bases from J, leaving 15 bases between. Germline V lookup: CDR1 KGHSH, CDR2 LQKENI. CDR3 residues: CASSLLQGGTYNSPLHF. In DNA form, the CDR3 reads TGTGCCAGCTCACTGCTACAGGGAGGGACCTATAATTCACCCCTCCACTTT.

The genes are TRBV10-1 and TRBJ2-3; 10 bases are shared with TRBD2. In germline, CDR1 is WNHNN, CDR2 SYGVQD (reference sequence). With V trimmed by 1 base and J by 3 bases, 1 base remained unmatched. This CDR3 comprises 15 residues. Here the CDR3 DNA reads TGCGCCAGCAGTGAGTTAGCGGGGGGAACAGATACGCAGTATTTT. Translation gives CASSELAGGTDTQYF.

The rearrangement links TRBV3-1 (or the pseudogene TRBV3-2) to TRBJ1-4, with TRBD1 identical over 8 bases. Germline-derived CDR1 and CDR2 are LGHDT and YNNKEL (reference sequence). The CDR3 runs 14 residues. V gave up 4 bases and J gave up 4 bases; unmatched junction bases: 2. The CDR3 region has the DNA TGTGCCAGCAGCCCCGGACAGGGTAATGAAAAACTGTTTTTT. As protein: CASSPGQGNEKLFF.

This chain connects TRBV28 to TRBJ2-5; 8 nucleotides agree with TRBD2. The germline V gene has CDR1 MDHEN and CDR2 SYDVKM. V lost 5 bases and J lost 0; bases outside the gene matches: 8. CDR3 length: 16 residues. The CDR3 loop reads CASSVTSGKYQETQYF. Here the CDR3 DNA reads TGTGCCAGCAGTGTTACTAGCGGAAAGTACCAAGAGACCCAGTACTTC.